This T cell receptor beta chain emerged from a study of blood T cell repertoires in COVID-19. Looking at the study overall: Samples of COVID-19 (acute and convalescent) were obtained from the United States, Italy and Spain.

CDR1 is KGHSH, CDR2 LQKENI, per germline. Trimming left V 4 bases short and J 2 bases short, with 12 bases between. The CDR3 loop spans 16 amino acids. Per the original data handling: Nucleated cell number was recorded as an estimate derived from reference gene primer amplification. Sequenced by immunoSEQ multiplex PCR; TCRdb stores in-frame clones only, minus some. V and J calls and clone size are those listed in that table; D and trimming were worked out from the DNA. The table lists 80,000 to 90,000 clones, about four fifths of them singletons. Sequenced material: peripheral blood. The clonotype comes from a woman in her 70s with acute or convalescent COVID-19. The V gene is TRBV18, the J gene TRBJ1-6, with D unresolved. Written as DNA, the CDR3 is TGTGCCAGCTCACAAGAAGTAGGAGCCTATAATTCACCCCTCCACTTT. Translating it yields CASSQEVGAYNSPLHF.